The sequence of this T cell receptor beta chain was determined in a study of blood T cell repertoires in COVID-19 (dated by TCRdb to 2018 to 2021). For the wider study: Samples covering the acute and convalescent phases of COVID-19 were provided by collaborators in the United States, Italy and Spain. Where HLA class I and class II types were available, the types were taken from metadata supplied by the sample provider, not from assay-based typing. A freely available public database, intended as a resource for researchers studying the immune response to SARS-CoV-2, is where the repertoires were released. The dataset comprised deeply sampled blood TCRbeta repertoires from subjects exposed to, actively infected with, or recovered from COVID-19. The material from the prospective study consisted of cDNA or gDNA derived from T cells, B-cell-depleted T cells, or PBMCs. The samples were drawn from the first 160 participants of the ongoing ImmuneRACE study and from 1,254 subjects provided by 6 global collaborators. A de-identified subject ID, COVID-19 status, age in years and sex were almost always included in the sample metadata. Results the study describes overall, beyond this receptor: The quantity of clinical and demographic metadata differed by source and by participant and was supplied without curation.

Trimming removed 8 bases from V and 0 bases from J, leaving 17 bases between the germline ends. For CDR1 and CDR2, the germline V gene (reference sequence) lists GTSNPN and SVGIG. The CDR3 runs 14 residues from the cysteine to the phenylalanine. Here the CDR3 DNA is all that survives: 42 bases in frame from base 1. TCRbeta CDR3 regions were amplified from genomic DNA by means of the immunoSEQ Assay, a bias-controlled multiplex PCR. The authors' analysis ran thus. The number of nucleated cells in each sample was estimated by amplification of reference gene primers within the assay. To quantify the absolute abundance of each unique TCRbeta CDR3 rearrangement, sequence reads were collapsed and filtered. For each sample, productive Simpson clonality was calculated as the square root of Simpson's diversity index across productive rearrangements. In its TCRdb copy, this immuneACCESS table keeps in-frame sequences only and misses some clones. Where compared with another copy, unresolved V genes explain less than half of these, and the others have no known cause. Clone size and V and J calls were adopted from that table, with D and trimming inferred from the DNA. The sample profile shows 30,000 to 40,000 clones; around 80% of them were found once. The ten top clones hold around 40% of the sample.

Collaborating institutions collected whole blood in K2EDTA tubes following their own protocols. For TCRbeta analysis, collaborators shipped samples as frozen whole blood, isolated PBMCs, or DNA extracted from either of those sample types. A word on this clone: This clone's antigen is unknown. Base qualities are missing; no much larger clone stands one base away.

Input material: peripheral blood. The sequence derives from an older man with active or convalescent COVID-19. The V and J segments used are TRBV30 and TRBJ2-7; TRBD2 is perhaps the D gene, given 5 matching bases. The DNA sequence follows: TGTGCCCGAGGACCCCCGGGGAACTCCTACGAGCAGTACTTC. Its coded protein is CARGPPGNSYEQYF.